One sample yielded the 9 T cell receptor beta chains listed below, sequenced in a study of regulatory T cells in long-lasting Graves disease. As for time point: persistent/refractory GD, antithyroid drugs over 5 years with positive TRAb. The TCR library was made from RNA extracted from PBMCs. Arm-PCR of CDR3 regions with iRepertoire HTBI primers generated TCR beta libraries. One entry per CDR3 protein, called by TCRdb with MiXCR from the multiplex PCR reads. Among under 450,000 distinct CDR3 sequences, 23% were seen once, and the ten largest hold approximately 28%. This material consisted of peripheral blood mononuclear cells (PBMCs), taken when the disease was refractory, from a patient treated with antithyroid drugs. These TCRs come from a female donor with Graves disease.

This clonotype was seen more than once but under ten times. In DNA, the CDR3 is TGCAGTGCTATGCGATCCGGGACTCTGAGCTCCTATAATTCACCCCTCCACTTT. Its translation is CSAMRSGTLSSYNSPLHF. This chain uses TRBV20-1 with TRBJ1-6; maybe TRBD1 (5 bases). The CDR3 covers 18 residues. V lost 4 bases, J lost 0 bases, and 19 bases lay in between. CDR1 is DFQATT and CDR2 is SNEGSKA in the germline V gene (reference sequence).

On this clonotype itself: One junction end disagrees with the germline gene, perhaps due to a read error. V and J are TRBV3-1 and TRBJ2-2, with TRBD2 as a possible D gene (6 bases). Germline lookup yields CDR1 LGHDT and CDR2 YNNKEL (reference sequence). The CDR3 spans 16 residues. The CDR3 loop is CASSQRTGTGLGELVF. The CDR3 coding sequence is TGTGCCAGCAGCCAACGTACCGGGACTGGGCTAGGGGAGCTGGTTTTT.

This clonotype was counted many times. As DNA, the CDR3 is TGTGCCAGCAGTTCCCCCGGCGGGGGGCGGGAAGCTTTCTTT. It is translated as CASSSPGGGREAFF. V and J are TRBV6-5 and TRBJ1-1; maybe TRBD1 (6 bases). This CDR3 is built from 14 residues. V was pared by 4 bases and J by 8 bases, with 17 bases between. CDR1 is MNHEY and CDR2 is SVGAGI in the germline V gene.

This clonotype was observed many times. The rearrangement joins TRBV28 to TRBJ1-5; D might be TRBD1 (6 bases). This CDR3 is 15 amino acids long. V shed 7 bases and J shed 3 bases, with 16 bases lying between them. Germline loops: CDR1 MDHEN, CDR2 SYDVKM. The CDR3 nucleotides read TGTGCCAGCACCAGTCCCACAGGGATCAATCAGCCCCAGCATTTT. Protein product: CASTSPTGINQPQHF. The whole variable domain, filled in from reference TRBV28 and TRBJ1-5, reads DVKVTQSSRYLVKRTGEKVFLECVQDMDHENMFWYRQDPGLGLRLIYFSYDVKMKEKGDIPEGYSVSREKKERFSLILESASTNQTSMYLCASTSPTGINQPQHFGDGTRLSIL.

The V and J genes are TRBV2 and TRBJ1-1; D is uncertain. Per germline, CDR1 SNHLY and CDR2 FYNNEI. There are 16 residues in the CDR3. V lost 2 bases and J 0 bases, leaving 13 bases between the germline ends. The CDR3 nucleotides read TGTGCCAGCAGTGAATACACCGGTGGCATGAACACTGAAGCTTTCTTT. Its protein product is CASSEYTGGMNTEAFF. Combining the CDR3 with reference TRBV2 and TRBJ1-1 gives the whole variable domain EPEVTQTPSHQVTQMGQEVILRCVPISNHLYFYWYRQILGQKVEFLVSFYNNEISEKSEIFDDQFSVERPDGSNFTLKIRSTKLEDSAMYFCASSEYTGGMNTEAFFGQGTRLTVV.

This rearrangement joins TRBV6-9 to TRBJ2-5; D gene ambiguous. Trimming shortened V by 3 bases and J by 0 bases, and 17 bases separated the two germline ends. Germline V CDR1 and CDR2: MNHGY, SVAAGI. The CDR3 sequence is 17 residues long. The CDR3 protein is CASSYRATASDQETQYF. In DNA form, the CDR3 reads TGTGCCAGCAGTTACCGAGCTACAGCATCTGACCAAGAGACCCAGTACTTC.

The rearrangement uses TRBV20-1 and TRBJ2-3, with TRBD2 matching 16 bases. Germline V CDR1 and CDR2: DFQATT, SNEGSKA (reference sequence). Trimming took 6 bases from V and 8 from J; bases not matched to a gene: 8. There are 15 residues in the CDR3. The CDR3 bases are TGCAGTGCCCCCTCGGGGACTAGCGGGAGGGGTACGCAGTATTTT. Residues: CSAPSGTSGRGTQYF.

The rearrangement uses TRBV28 and TRBJ2-6; D is unresolved. The germline V gene encodes CDR1 MDHEN and CDR2 SYDVKM. The CDR3 is 11 residues long. Trimming removed 5 bases from V and 10 bases from J, with 6 bases in between. The CDR3 protein is CASSPTNVLTF. The CDR3 DNA sequence: TGTGCCAGCAGTCCCACTAACGTCCTGACTTTC. Drawing the rest from reference TRBV28 and TRBJ2-6, the complete variable domain is DVKVTQSSRYLVKRTGEKVFLECVQDMDHENMFWYRQDPGLGLRLIYFSYDVKMKEKGDIPEGYSVSREKKERFSLILESASTNQTSMYLCASSPTNVLTFGAGSRLTVL.

The J gene is TRBJ1-1, the V gene TRBV19; D might be TRBD1 (6 bases). This CDR3 has 12 residues. Trimming took off 5 bases at V and 6 bases at J, with 10 bases between the two ends. Germline assignment: CDR1 LNHDA and CDR2 SQIVND (reference sequence). For the CDR3, the DNA is TGTGCCAGTAGTCCCAGGGGCGCTGAAGCTTTCTTT. Protein product: CASSPRGAEAFF.